Listed below are T cell receptor beta chains from one sample, sequenced in a study of blood T cell repertoires in COVID-19. TCRdb's copy holds only in-frame clones and misses some; the assay was immunoSEQ multiplex PCR. The repertoire holds around 330,000 clones, with more than 75% as singletons. The sample consisted of peripheral blood. These receptor sequences come from a woman aged 50 to 60 with active or convalescent COVID-19. Both conserved end residues are part of each CDR3. A D gene is named only where the DNA matches it firmly. Rows give clone size only sometimes, using once, few, many, or a class for an expanded clone.

V gene: TRBV27
D gene: -
J gene: TRBJ1-3
clone size: -
CDR3 length: 15
CDR3 protein: CASSSRQRAGNTIYF
CDR3 DNA: TGTGCCAGCAGTTCGAGACAGCGGGCGGGAAACACCATATATTTT

V gene: TRBV3-1/TRBV3-2
D gene: TRBD2
J gene: TRBJ2-1
clone size: -
CDR3 length: 15
CDR3 protein: CASSQGDSGGNEQFF
CDR3 DNA: TGTGCCAGCAGCCAAGGAGATAGCGGGGGCAATGAGCAGTTCTTC

V gene: TRBV6-5
D gene: TRBD1
J gene: TRBJ1-5
clone size: -
CDR3 length: 15
CDR3 protein: CASRTQGDSNQPQHF
CDR3 DNA: TGTGCCAGCAGGACTCAGGGGGATAGCAATCAGCCCCAGCATTTT

V gene: TRBV2
D gene: -
J gene: TRBJ2-2
clone size: -
CDR3 length: 15
CDR3 protein: CASKLGTLNTGELFF
CDR3 DNA: TGTGCCAGCAAGTTAGGGACACTAAACACCGGGGAGCTGTTTTTT

V gene: TRBV7-2
D gene: -
J gene: TRBJ2-1
clone size: -
CDR3 length: 15
CDR3 protein: CASSWDTNSYNEQFF
CDR3 DNA: TGTGCCAGCAGCTGGGACACCAACTCCTACAATGAGCAGTTCTTC

V gene: TRBV28
D gene: TRBD2
J gene: TRBJ2-1
clone size: many
CDR3 length: 14
CDR3 protein: CASILTSGYNEQFF
CDR3 DNA: TGTGCCAGCATTTTGACTAGCGGCTACAATGAGCAGTTCTTC

V gene: TRBV24-1
D gene: TRBD2
J gene: TRBJ2-3
clone size: -
CDR3 length: 18
CDR3 protein: CATSDRGLAGGPGDTQYF
CDR3 DNA: TGTGCCACCAGTGACCGGGGACTAGCGGGAGGGCCAGGGGATACGCAGTATTTT

V gene: TRBV15
D gene: TRBD2
J gene: TRBJ2-5
clone size: -
CDR3 length: 17
CDR3 protein: CATSRALAGNLQETQYF
CDR3 DNA: TGTGCCACCAGCAGAGCGCTAGCGGGGAACCTCCAAGAGACCCAGTACTTC

V gene: TRBV7-9
D gene: -
J gene: TRBJ2-5
clone size: -
CDR3 length: 14
CDR3 protein: CASSFYGGQETQYF
CDR3 DNA: TGTGCCAGCAGCTTCTACGGGGGCCAAGAGACCCAGTACTTC

V gene: TRBV19
D gene: -
J gene: TRBJ1-1
clone size: -
CDR3 length: 17
CDR3 protein: CASSIGGKGSLNTEAFF
CDR3 DNA: TGTGCCAGTAGTATAGGAGGGAAAGGCAGTCTGAACACTGAAGCTTTCTTT

V gene: TRBV7-2
D gene: TRBD2
J gene: TRBJ2-3
clone size: once
CDR3 length: 17
CDR3 protein: CASSLRGGSGPGDTQYF
CDR3 DNA: TGTGCCAGCAGCTTAAGGGGCGGGAGCGGCCCCGGAGATACGCAGTATTTT

V gene: TRBV12-5
D gene: -
J gene: TRBJ2-2
clone size: few
CDR3 length: 15
CDR3 protein: CASGLSAGNTGELFF
CDR3 DNA: TGTGCTAGTGGTTTGTCGGCGGGGAACACCGGGGAGCTGTTTTTT

V gene: TRBV5-6
D gene: -
J gene: TRBJ1-4
clone size: -
CDR3 length: 13
CDR3 protein: CASTRDPNEKLFF
CDR3 DNA: TGTGCCAGCACGCGAGATCCTAATGAAAAACTGTTTTTT

V gene: TRBV5-4
D gene: -
J gene: TRBJ1-6
clone size: once
CDR3 length: 16
CDR3 protein: CASSPKNLGGSSPLHF
CDR3 DNA: TGTGCCAGCAGCCCAAAAAACCTGGGGGGAAGTTCACCCCTCCACTTT

V gene: TRBV29-1
D gene: -
J gene: TRBJ2-7
clone size: -
CDR3 length: 15
CDR3 protein: CSAGVSSGWRDEQYF
CDR3 DNA: TGCAGCGCTGGGGTTTCTTCGGGTTGGCGGGACGAGCAGTACTTC

V gene: TRBV12-3/TRBV12-4
D gene: -
J gene: TRBJ2-7
clone size: -
CDR3 length: 13
CDR3 protein: CASSLQSTYEQYF
CDR3 DNA: TGTGCCAGCAGTTTACAGTCAACCTACGAGCAGTACTTC

V gene: TRBV9
D gene: -
J gene: TRBJ1-1
clone size: -
CDR3 length: 16
CDR3 protein: CASSENYYTANTEAFF
CDR3 DNA: TGTGCCAGCAGCGAAAACTATTACACCGCAAACACTGAAGCTTTCTTT

V gene: TRBV9
D gene: TRBD1
J gene: TRBJ1-6
clone size: -
CDR3 length: 15
CDR3 protein: CASSETGAENSPLHF
CDR3 DNA: TGTGCCAGCAGCGAAACAGGGGCAGAGAATTCACCCCTCCACTTT

V gene: TRBV30
D gene: -
J gene: TRBJ2-7
clone size: -
CDR3 length: 12
CDR3 protein: CAWSGGVYEQYF
CDR3 DNA: TGTGCCTGGAGTGGCGGTGTTTACGAGCAGTACTTC

V gene: TRBV21-1
D gene: -
J gene: TRBJ2-5
clone size: -
CDR3 length: 14
CDR3 protein: CASSKGADQETQYF
CDR3 DNA: TGTGCCAGCAGCAAAGGGGCAGATCAAGAGACCCAGTACTTC

V gene: TRBV12-5
D gene: TRBD1
J gene: TRBJ1-2
clone size: -
CDR3 length: 13
CDR3 protein: CASGGQGNYGYTF
CDR3 DNA: TGTGCTAGTGGTGGACAGGGTAACTATGGCTACACCTTC